Each of the 5 T cell receptor beta chains below was sequenced from the same sample in a study of graft-versus-host responses after intestinal transplantation. Their antigens are not known. Libraries were prepared by immunoSEQ multiplex PCR; TCRdb keeps only in-frame clonotypes and omits some of them. Found here are just under 85,000 clones, more than 85% of them singletons; the top ten hold 7% to 8.5%. The sample consisted of unstimulated CD8+ T cells sorted from spleen or lymph node cells, taken before transplant. Receptor source: a human donor who was the organ donor for an intestinal transplant.

The chain uses TRBV27 and TRBJ2-3, with TRBD2 matching 7 bases. Unmatched junction bases numbered 7, after V lost 5 bases and J lost 2 bases. The CDR3 runs 15 residues. Germline CDR1 and CDR2: MNHEY and SMNVEV (reference sequence). CDR3 amino acids: CASSPVGGFTDTQYF. Here the CDR3 DNA reads TGTGCCAGCAGTCCGGTCGGGGGGTTCACAGATACGCAGTATTTT.

The chain uses TRBV6-5 and TRBJ2-5; D gene ambiguous. The V end lost 3 bases, the J end lost 5 bases, and 16 bases lay between the germline ends. Per the germline V gene, CDR1 is MNHEY and CDR2 is SVGAGI. The CDR3 is 15 amino acids. This CDR3 is CASSYRRPERETQYF. CDR3 sequence (DNA): TGTGCCAGCAGTTATCGGCGTCCAGAACGGGAGACCCAGTACTTC.

The rearrangement uses TRBV27 and TRBJ2-3, with D perhaps matching TRBD1 (6 bases). The V end lost 4 bases, the J end lost 4 bases, and 6 bases lay between the germline ends. The V gene's germline CDR1 is MNHEY and CDR2 SMNVEV (reference sequence). The CDR3 spans 12 residues. Here the CDR3 reads CASSSGADTQYF. CDR3 coding DNA: TGTGCCAGCAGTTCAGGGGCAGATACGCAGTATTTT.

DNA for the CDR3: TGTGCCAGCAGTCACCAGGGTGCAACTAATGAAAAACTGTTTTTT. This translates into CASSHQGATNEKLFF. The J gene is TRBJ1-4, the V gene TRBV6-5; weak D call: TRBD1 (5 bases). V was clipped by 5 bases and J by 0 bases, with 10 bases between them. CDR1 is MNHEY and CDR2 is SVGAGI in the germline V gene. The CDR3 sequence is 15 residues long.

Concerning this clone itself: One end of the junction varies from germline; a read error may be responsible. The gene calls are TRBV11-2 and TRBJ2-7; D remains ambiguous. This CDR3 is built from 15 residues. The germline CDR1 and CDR2 sequences are SGHAT and FQNNGV. Here the CDR3 reads CASSIEQRTSYEQYF. The CDR3 DNA reads TGTGCCAGCAGCATAGAACAGAGAACCTCCTACGAGCAGTACTTC.